The entry below describes one T cell receptor (beta chain). A read error may account for a junction end that differs from germline. This sample includes further DNA sequences coding for the same CDR3. Original analysis: Counts of nucleated cells, estimated from reference gene primer amplification, were obtained. The data were produced by immunoSEQ multiplex PCR, yet TCRdb's version contains in-frame clones alone and is incomplete. V and J calls and clone size are given by that table; D and trimming were obtained from the DNA. The sample yields roughly 150,000 clones, about four fifths seen once. The entry originates in a study of blood T cell repertoires in COVID-19. Whole-study context: Material from acute and convalescent COVID-19 was sourced from the United States, Italy and Spain.

CDR1 is SQVTM, CDR2 ANQGSEA, per germline. The CDR3 totals 11 residues. The sequencing input was peripheral blood. The chain recombines TRBV29-1 with TRBJ1-1; no clear D gene. The sequence was collected from a man aged 60 to 75 with acute or convalescent COVID-19. CDR3 amino acids: CSVGRRTEAFF. The DNA of the CDR3 is TGTAGCGTTGGTCGGAGGACTGAAGCTTTCTTT.